Sequencing of this T cell receptor (beta chain) was carried out in a study of T cells in Graves' hyperthyroidism and ophthalmopathy. About the research overall: Once the initial diagnosis was made, peripheral blood was obtained before any treatment.

This clonotype has a count of ten or more. V was pared by 5 bases and J by 8 bases, with 10 bases between. Per germline, CDR1 ENHRY and CDR2 SYGVKD. The CDR3 is made up of 12 amino acids. Authors of the study amplified TCR beta CDR3 regions from RNA transcripts. When the TCR CDR3 underwent first-round RT-PCR, the HTBI primer set was used. One entry per CDR3 protein, called by TCRdb with MiXCR from the multiplex PCR reads. The data show 600,000 to 750,000 distinct CDR3 sequences, 15% to 20% seen once. Sequences were obtained from blood. The V and J genes are TRBV10-3 and TRBJ2-1; no clear D gene. The TCR originated in a man in his fifties with Graves' hyperthyroidism. The CDR3 reads CAISSQRDEQFF. The CDR3, as DNA: TGTGCCATCAGTTCACAGCGTGATGAGCAGTTCTTC.